This is a list of T cell receptor beta chains from one sample in a study of human T cells and chemical hapten exposure. TCRdb ran MiXCR on the RACE reads and lists one entry per CDR3 protein. The repertoire has about 360,000 distinct CDR3 sequences, under 9% of them found once; the top ten carry 7% to 10%. Sequencing was performed on whole blood, taken in connection with sensitization to the hapten diphenylcyclopropenone (DPC). The source of these receptors is a woman in her late teens or twenties with alopecia areata. Some clones in this sample may be carry-over from other donors' samples. Both conserved end residues are part of each CDR3. D genes are given only for firm matches. For some rows the clone size is stated as once, few or many, or as a class when expanded; others skip it.

CDR3	DNA	D	size	J	V
CASSFGGQLNQPQHF	TGTGCCAGCAGTTTCGGGGGACAGCTCAATCAGCCCCAGCATTTT	TRBD1	NA	TRBJ1-5	TRBV12-3/TRBV12-4
CASSLLHRDEAFF	TGTGCCAGCAGCTTACTGCACAGAGATGAAGCTTTCTTT	NA	many	TRBJ1-1	TRBV7-9
CASSLGTDGLNTEAFF	TGCGCCAGCAGCTTGGGGACTGATGGACTGAACACTGAAGCTTTCTTT	NA	NA	TRBJ1-1	TRBV5-1
CSVHTGTALYGYTF	TGCAGCGTTCATACGGGGACAGCCTTGTATGGCTACACCTTC	TRBD1	many	TRBJ1-2	TRBV29-1
CASSARTGVGSTQYF	TGTGCCAGCAGCGCCAGGACAGGGGTAGGGAGTACGCAGTATTTT	TRBD1	NA	TRBJ2-3	TRBV5-4
CASSPAGLERTDTQYF	TGCGCCAGCAGCCCAGCGGGGCTCGAGAGAACAGATACGCAGTATTTT	TRBD2	many	TRBJ2-3	TRBV4-1
CASTGHLNSPLHF	TGTGCCAGCACCGGGCACTTAAATTCACCCCTCCACTTT	NA	few	TRBJ1-6	TRBV27
CASSFGGGAGYEQYF	TGTGCCAGCAGCTTTGGCGGGGGGGCCGGGTACGAGCAGTACTTC	TRBD2	NA	TRBJ2-7	TRBV7-2
CASSQVLGGADTQYF	TGCGCCAGCAGCCAAGTTCTGGGGGGAGCAGATACGCAGTATTTT	NA	many	TRBJ2-3	TRBV4-3
CASSLSSAQPQHF	TGTGCCAGCAGCTTATCGTCTGCCCAGCCCCAGCATTTT	NA	many	TRBJ1-5	TRBV7-2
CASSLVGGLTEAFF	TGTGCCAGCAGCTTAGTGGGGGGACTCACTGAAGCTTTCTTT	NA	few	TRBJ1-1	TRBV7-2
CASSSQGELLAKNIQYF	TGTGCCAGCAGCTCCCAGGGGGAGTTACTAGCCAAAAACATTCAGTACTTC	TRBD1	many	TRBJ2-4	TRBV7-2
CASSLVVQSPLHF	TGTGCCAGCAGCTTAGTAGTACAGTCACCCCTCCACTTT	NA	NA	TRBJ1-6	TRBV11-2
CASSQNEPSGANVLTF	TGCGCCAGCAGCCAAAACGAACCCTCTGGGGCCAACGTCCTGACTTTC	NA	many	TRBJ2-6	TRBV4-3
CASGLLLPGGPAVSYGYTF	TGTGCTAGTGGTTTGCTCTTACCCGGAGGCCCAGCCGTCTCCTATGGCTACACCTTC	NA	few	TRBJ1-2	TRBV12-5
CASSFTGSMEAFF	TGTGCCAGCAGCTTTACCGGGTCAATGGAAGCTTTCTTT	NA	many	TRBJ1-1	TRBV13
CASSYSPLQGVDTQYF	TGTGCCAGCAGTTACTCTCCTCTACAGGGGGTGGATACGCAGTATTTT	TRBD1	few	TRBJ2-3	TRBV6-2/TRBV6-3
CSALAGIGTDTQYF	TGCAGTGCTCTAGCGGGGATAGGGACAGATACGCAGTATTTT	TRBD2	NA	TRBJ2-3	TRBV20-1
CASSYSGGQGNSPLHF	TGTGCCAGCAGTTACTCTGGAGGACAGGGGAATTCACCCCTCCACTTT	TRBD1	few	TRBJ1-6	TRBV6-6
CSGEGGHYEQYF	TGCAGTGGAGAGGGAGGACACTACGAGCAGTACTTC	NA	few	TRBJ2-7	TRBV20-1
CASSQGPSGAYNEQFF	TGCGCCAGCAGCCAAGGCCCGAGCGGGGCTTACAATGAGCAGTTCTTC	TRBD2	many	TRBJ2-1	TRBV4-3
CASSMSGGQETQYF	TGTGCCAGCAGCATGTCCGGGGGACAAGAGACCCAGTACTTC	NA	few	TRBJ2-5	TRBV11-2
CAISDSTSGGYEQYF	TGTGCCATCAGTGATTCGACTAGCGGGGGCTACGAGCAGTACTTC	TRBD2	many	TRBJ2-7	TRBV10-3
CASSASSRTDTEAFF	TGTGCCAGCAGTGCCTCCTCCCGGACGGACACTGAAGCTTTCTTT	NA	NA	TRBJ1-1	TRBV6-1
CASSLIEDTQYF	TGTGCCAGCAGTTTAATAGAAGATACGCAGTATTTT	NA	many	TRBJ2-3	TRBV12-3/TRBV12-4
CASRGGGPSEQYF	TGTGCCAGCCGGGGCGGGGGCCCCTCGGAGCAGTACTTC	NA	many	TRBJ2-7	TRBV28
CASRLLRSYNSPLHF	TGTGCCAGCAGGCTGTTGCGCTCCTATAATTCACCCCTCCACTTT	NA	few	TRBJ1-6	TRBV6-2/TRBV6-3
CASSLGTLAGDSQETQYF	TGCGCCAGCAGCTTGGGAACACTAGCGGGGGACTCCCAAGAGACCCAGTACTTC	TRBD2	few	TRBJ2-5	TRBV5-1
CASSYEQGGRDQPQHF	TGTGCCAGCAGTTACGAACAGGGGGGGAGAGATCAGCCCCAGCATTTT	TRBD1	few	TRBJ1-5	TRBV6-6
CASSEDSSRNTIYF	TGTGCCAGCAGTGAAGACAGTTCTAGAAACACCATATATTTT	NA	many	TRBJ1-3	TRBV6-1
CASSYDSGGDEQYF	TGTGCCAGCAGTTACGATTCCGGGGGAGACGAGCAGTACTTC	NA	NA	TRBJ2-7	TRBV6-2/TRBV6-3
CASSLDPDRRISTDTQYF	TGTGCCAGCAGCTTGGACCCGGACAGACGAATTAGCACAGATACGCAGTATTTT	NA	many	TRBJ2-3	TRBV5-6
CASSVGASGNTQYF	TGTGCCAGCAGCGTAGGAGCTAGCGGCAATACGCAGTATTTT	TRBD2	NA	TRBJ2-3	TRBV9
CSVQSGGGETQYF	TGCAGCGTTCAATCAGGGGGCGGAGAGACCCAGTACTTC	TRBD1	few	TRBJ2-5	TRBV29-1
CASRGGTWSLGQPQHF	TGTGCCAGTAGAGGGGGGACTTGGAGCTTGGGGCAGCCCCAGCATTTT	NA	NA	TRBJ1-5	TRBV19
CASSTQGATNEKLFF	TGCGCCAGCAGTACTCAGGGTGCAACTAATGAAAAACTGTTTTTT	NA	few	TRBJ1-4	TRBV5-1
CASSQDSSLNTEAFF	TGCGCCAGCAGCCAAGACTCTTCTCTGAACACTGAAGCTTTCTTT	NA	few	TRBJ1-1	TRBV4-3
CASSFGLGEQFF	TGTGCCAGCAGCTTTGGCTTGGGTGAGCAGTTCTTC	NA	few	TRBJ2-1	TRBV7-3
CAISSGLEAEAFF	TGTGCCATCAGCTCGGGATTGGAGGCTGAAGCTTTCTTT	NA	NA	TRBJ1-1	TRBV10-3
CATSSTFDLGGANQPQHF	TGTGCAACCAGCTCGACCTTTGATCTAGGGGGGGCTAATCAGCCCCAGCATTTT	NA	NA	TRBJ1-5	TRBV25-1
CASYPGGTSGNTIYF	TGTGCCTCCTATCCCGGGGGAACCTCTGGAAACACCATATATTTT	NA	many	TRBJ1-3	TRBV10-3